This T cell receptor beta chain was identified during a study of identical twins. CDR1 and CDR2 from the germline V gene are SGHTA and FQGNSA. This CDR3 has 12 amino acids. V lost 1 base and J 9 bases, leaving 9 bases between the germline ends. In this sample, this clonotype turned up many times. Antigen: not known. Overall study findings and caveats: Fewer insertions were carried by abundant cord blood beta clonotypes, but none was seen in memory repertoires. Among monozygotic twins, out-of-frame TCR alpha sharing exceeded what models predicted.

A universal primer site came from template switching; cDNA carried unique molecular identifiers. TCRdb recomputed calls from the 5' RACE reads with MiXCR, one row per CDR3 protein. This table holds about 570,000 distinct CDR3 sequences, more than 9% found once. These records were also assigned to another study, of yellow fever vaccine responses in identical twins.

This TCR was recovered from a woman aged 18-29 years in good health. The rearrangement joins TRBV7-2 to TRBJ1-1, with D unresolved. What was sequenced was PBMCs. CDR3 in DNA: TGTGCCAGCAGCTTAGGGGCAGCCAAAGCTTTCTTT. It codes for CASSLGAAKAFF.